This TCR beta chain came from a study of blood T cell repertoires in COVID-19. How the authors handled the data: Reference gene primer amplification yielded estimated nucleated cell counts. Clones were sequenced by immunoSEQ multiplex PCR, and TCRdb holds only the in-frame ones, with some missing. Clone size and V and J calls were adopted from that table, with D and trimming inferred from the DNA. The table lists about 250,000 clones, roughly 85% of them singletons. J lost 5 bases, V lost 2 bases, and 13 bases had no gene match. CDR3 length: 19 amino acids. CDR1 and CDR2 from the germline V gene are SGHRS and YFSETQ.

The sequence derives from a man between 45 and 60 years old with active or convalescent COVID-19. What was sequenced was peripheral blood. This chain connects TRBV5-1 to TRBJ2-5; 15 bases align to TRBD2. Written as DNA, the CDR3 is TGCGCCAGCAGCTTCCTTGGGTGGGGGGGGACTAGCGGGAGGGAGACCCAGTACTTC. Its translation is CASSFLGWGGTSGRETQYF. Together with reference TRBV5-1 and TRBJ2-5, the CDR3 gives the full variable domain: KAGVTQTPRYLIKTRGQQVTLSCSPISGHRSVSWYQQTPGQGLQFLFEYFSETQRNKGNFPGRFSGRQFSNSRSEMNVSTLELGDSALYLCASSFLGWGGTSGRETQYFGPGTRLLVL.